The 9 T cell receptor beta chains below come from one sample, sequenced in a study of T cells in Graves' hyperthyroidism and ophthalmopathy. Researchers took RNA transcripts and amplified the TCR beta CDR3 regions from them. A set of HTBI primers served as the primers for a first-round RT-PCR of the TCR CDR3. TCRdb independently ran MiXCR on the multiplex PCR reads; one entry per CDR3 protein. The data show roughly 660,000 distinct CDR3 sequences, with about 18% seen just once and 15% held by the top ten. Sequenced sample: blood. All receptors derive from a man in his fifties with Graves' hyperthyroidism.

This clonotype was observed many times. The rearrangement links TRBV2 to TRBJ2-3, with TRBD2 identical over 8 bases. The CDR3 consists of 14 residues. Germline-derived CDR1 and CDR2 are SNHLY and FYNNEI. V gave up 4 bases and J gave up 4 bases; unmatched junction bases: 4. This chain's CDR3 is CASSVTSGADTQYF. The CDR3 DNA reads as TGTGCCAGCAGTGTAACTAGCGGAGCAGATACGCAGTATTTT.

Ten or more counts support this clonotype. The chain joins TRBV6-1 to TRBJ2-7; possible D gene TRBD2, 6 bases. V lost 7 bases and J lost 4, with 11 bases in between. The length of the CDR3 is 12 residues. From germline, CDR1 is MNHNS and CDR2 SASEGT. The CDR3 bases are TGTGCCAGCAAGGAGGGACGATACGAGCAGTACTTC. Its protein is CASKEGRYEQYF.

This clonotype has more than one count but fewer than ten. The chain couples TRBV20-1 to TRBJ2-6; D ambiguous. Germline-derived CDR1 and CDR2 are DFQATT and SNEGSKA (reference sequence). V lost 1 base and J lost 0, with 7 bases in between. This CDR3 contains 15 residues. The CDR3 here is CSARAIGSGANVLTF. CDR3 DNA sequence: TGCAGTGCTAGAGCCATTGGCTCTGGGGCCAACGTCCTGACTTTC.

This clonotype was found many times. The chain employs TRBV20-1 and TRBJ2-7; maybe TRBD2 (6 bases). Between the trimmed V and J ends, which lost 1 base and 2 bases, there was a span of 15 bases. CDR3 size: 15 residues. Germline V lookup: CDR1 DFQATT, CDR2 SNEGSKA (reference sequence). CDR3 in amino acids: CSARGGLWGAYEQYF. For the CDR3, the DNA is TGCAGTGCTAGAGGAGGGTTGTGGGGGGCCTACGAGCAGTACTTC.

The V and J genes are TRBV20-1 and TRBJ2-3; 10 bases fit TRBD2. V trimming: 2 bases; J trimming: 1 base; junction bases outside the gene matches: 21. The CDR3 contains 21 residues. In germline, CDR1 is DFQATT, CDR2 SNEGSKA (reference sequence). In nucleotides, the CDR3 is TGCAGTGCTAGAATTGGGCCCAAAGTAGCGGGAGGACGCTCTGGCACAGATACGCAGTATTTT. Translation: CSARIGPKVAGGRSGTDTQYF.

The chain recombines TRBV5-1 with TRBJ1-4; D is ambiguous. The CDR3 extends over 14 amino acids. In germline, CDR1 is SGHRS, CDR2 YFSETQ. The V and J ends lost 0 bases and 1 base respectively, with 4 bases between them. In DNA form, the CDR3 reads TGCGCCAGCAGCTTGGATCGAACTAATGAAAAACTGTTTTTT. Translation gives CASSLDRTNEKLFF. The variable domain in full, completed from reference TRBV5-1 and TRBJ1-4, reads KAGVTQTPRYLIKTRGQQVTLSCSPISGHRSVSWYQQTPGQGLQFLFEYFSETQRNKGNFPGRFSGRQFSNSRSEMNVSTLELGDSALYLCASSLDRTNEKLFFGSGTQLSVL.

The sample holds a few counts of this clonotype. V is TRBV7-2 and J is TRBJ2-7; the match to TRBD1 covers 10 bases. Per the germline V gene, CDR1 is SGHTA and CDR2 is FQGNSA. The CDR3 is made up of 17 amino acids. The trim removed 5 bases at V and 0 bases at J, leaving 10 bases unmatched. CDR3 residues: CASSQGTGALSSYEQYF. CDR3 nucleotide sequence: TGTGCCAGCAGCCAGGGGACAGGGGCACTAAGCTCCTACGAGCAGTACTTC.

The CDR3 sequence: CASSAPGLAARSSYEQYF. CDR3 nucleotide sequence: TGTGCCAGCAGTGCGCCGGGACTAGCGGCAAGGAGCTCCTACGAGCAGTACTTC. V and J are TRBV28 and TRBJ2-7; 11 bases agree with TRBD2. V trimming: 5 bases; J trimming: 0 bases; junction bases outside the gene matches: 12. The CDR3 is made up of 18 amino acids. Germline-derived CDR1 and CDR2 are MDHEN and SYDVKM.

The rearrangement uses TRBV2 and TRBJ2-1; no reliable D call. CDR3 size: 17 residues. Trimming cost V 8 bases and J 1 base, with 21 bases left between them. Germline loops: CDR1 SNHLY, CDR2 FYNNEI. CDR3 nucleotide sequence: TGTGCCAGCCCGCCCATGGGTCCTAGGCATTCCTACAATGAGCAGTTCTTC. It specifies CASPPMGPRHSYNEQFF.